The 22 T cell receptor beta chains below come from one sample, sequenced in a study of T cells in localized non-small cell lung cancer. Generated by immunoSEQ multiplex PCR, the TCRdb table keeps only in-frame clones and is missing some. In the table there are 6,000 or so clones, 40% to 50% of which are singletons. The material was lung tumor tissue, obtained before any cancer treatment. Source of these receptors: a woman aged 40-69 years with stage II squamous cell lung carcinoma.

The chain carries TRBV7-6 and TRBJ1-1; no firm D call. With 3 bases removed from V and 4 bases from J, the gap between germline ends came to 12 bases. This CDR3 region has 14 residues. The germline V gene encodes CDR1 SGHVS and CDR2 FNYEAQ. CDR3 amino acids: CASSFWSSGTEAFF. DNA for the CDR3: TGTGCCAGCAGCTTCTGGTCTTCAGGCACTGAAGCTTTCTTT. The full variable domain, with the rest looked up from reference TRBV7-6 and TRBJ1-1, is GAGVSQSPRYKVTKRGQDVALRCDPISGHVSLYWYRQALGQGPEFLTYFNYEAQQDKSGLPNDRFSAERPEGSISTLTIQRTEQRDSAMYRCASSFWSSGTEAFFGQGTRLTVV.

The chain combines TRBV18 with TRBJ2-1; D possibly corresponds to TRBD1 (5 bases). Germline CDR1 and CDR2: KGHSH and LQKENI. Trimming cost V 5 bases and J 4 bases, with 9 bases left between them. The CDR3 has 13 residues. The CDR3: CASSTDRYNEQFF. The DNA of the CDR3 is TGTGCCAGCTCAACCGACAGATACAATGAGCAGTTCTTC.

The sample holds a few counts of this clone. The chain couples TRBV6-8 to TRBJ2-4; D is uncertain. This CDR3 is built from 13 residues. With 6 bases removed from V and 4 bases from J, the gap between germline ends came to 10 bases. Germline V gene lookup returns CDR1 MNHGY and CDR2 SAAAGT. CDR3 sequence reads: CASREIGKNIQYF. DNA of the CDR3: TGTGCCAGCAGAGAGATTGGGAAAAACATTCAGTACTTC.

There are a few counts of this clone. A base went unread or is ambiguous, so its residue is labelled X. CDR3 residues: CASSQRXGERRASDNSGNTIYF. CDR3 coding DNA: TGCGCCAGCAGTCAAAGGAYAGGAGAAAGGAGGGCTAGTGATAACTCTGGAAACACCATATATTTT. The chain employs TRBV23-1 and TRBJ1-3, with D unclear. TRBV23-1 is an ORF, and what it does is uncertain. This CDR3 contains 22 residues. Trimming pared 2 bases from V and 0 bases from J, leaving 29 bases between.

V usage is TRBV19 and J usage is TRBJ1-1; D is unclear. This CDR3 contains 13 residues. Trimming removed 4 bases at V and 5 bases at J, with 11 bases between. In germline, CDR1 is LNHDA, CDR2 SQIVND (reference sequence). CDR3 in amino acids: CASSTSRSTEAFF. In nucleotides, the CDR3 is TGTGCCAGTAGTACCTCCCGGTCGACTGAAGCTTTCTTT.

This chain joins TRBV18 and TRBJ1-2; 9 bases align to TRBD1. CDR3 size: 15 residues. J was trimmed by 1 base and V by 3 bases; bases with no gene match: 3. Germline CDR1 reads KGHSH; CDR2 reads LQKENI. The chain's CDR3 is CASSPDRGGNYGYTF. CDR3 coding DNA: TGTGCCAGCTCACCGGACAGGGGAGGTAACTATGGCTACACCTTC.

This clone is judged medium-sized (0.01 to 0.1%). The chain is built from TRBV6-8 and TRBJ1-2, with D unresolved. The CDR3 covers 12 residues. V was clipped by 4 bases and J by 4 bases, with 7 bases between them. Per germline, CDR1 MNHGY and CDR2 SAAAGT. The CDR3 nucleotides read TGTGCCAGCAGTTTAGGGTCCTATGGCTACACCTTC. Protein product: CASSLGSYGYTF.

This chain connects TRBV29-1 to TRBJ2-5; the match to TRBD1 covers 10 bases. V gave up 5 bases and J gave up 5 bases; unmatched junction bases: 14. This CDR3 has 16 amino acids. CDR1 and CDR2 from the germline V gene are SQVTM and ANQGSEA. CDR3 sequence (DNA): TGCAGCGTTATTCCCCGGGACAGGGGAGTTGGGGAGACCCAGTACTTC. Its translation: CSVIPRDRGVGETQYF.

This chain links TRBV29-1 with TRBJ1-2; tentatively, D is TRBD1 (5 bases). Germline V gene lookup returns CDR1 SQVTM and CDR2 ANQGSEA. CDR3 length: 14 residues. Trimming removed 6 bases from V and 6 bases from J, with 20 bases in between. CDR3 region: CSVRGPGVTNGYTF. The CDR3 DNA reads as TGCAGCGTGAGGGGCCCGGGAGTTACTAATGGCTACACCTTC.

This clone was counted a few times. The junction shows a germline mismatch at one end, possibly a read error. This rearrangement joins TRBV11-3 to TRBJ2-7; 12 bases match TRBD2. Germline V lookup: CDR1 SGHNT, CDR2 YENEEA. This CDR3 region has 15 residues. Here the CDR3 reads CASSSSGLLAGGSFF. DNA of the CDR3: TGTGCCAGCAGCTCCTCCGGTCTACTAGCGGGGGGCTCTTTCTTC.

This clone was observed a few times. This chain connects TRBV11-3 to TRBJ2-5, with 11 bases identical to TRBD2. This CDR3 contains 15 residues. Germline CDR1 is SGHNT and CDR2 is YENEEA. J was trimmed by 5 bases and V by 3 bases; bases with no gene match: 5. CDR3 DNA: TGTGCCAGCAGCTTTCTGACTAGCGGGGTCGAGACCCAGTACTTC. This translates into CASSFLTSGVETQYF.

The chain carries TRBV6-1 and TRBJ2-7, with D perhaps TRBD1 (6 bases). V was trimmed by 0 bases and J by 3 bases, leaving 12 bases between them. The V gene's germline CDR1 is MNHNS and CDR2 SASEGT. The CDR3 is 15 residues long. In DNA form, the CDR3 reads TGTGCCAGCAGTGAAGCACCAGGGGTTGTCTACGAGCAGTACTTC. It is translated as CASSEAPGVVYEQYF.

CDR3 DNA sequence: TGTGCCAGCAACCTCATGGGAGAAACTAATGAAAAACTGTTTTTT. Its protein is CASNLMGETNEKLFF. The chain links TRBV2 to TRBJ1-4; D remains unclear. V was trimmed by 7 bases and J by 1 base, leaving 13 bases between them. Germline CDR1 is SNHLY and CDR2 is FYNNEI. This CDR3 is 15 amino acids long.

The chain couples TRBV5-1 to TRBJ2-3; possibly TRBD1 for D (5 bases). The CDR3 runs to 15 residues. Germline V gene lookup returns CDR1 SGHRS and CDR2 YFSETQ. Between the trimmed V and J ends, which lost 1 base and 0 bases, there was a span of 9 bases. The CDR3 is CASSLLDISTDTQYF. In nucleotides, the CDR3 is TGCGCCAGCAGCTTGTTGGACATTAGCACAGATACGCAGTATTTT. Based on the CDR3 plus reference TRBV5-1 and TRBJ2-3, the full variable domain is KAGVTQTPRYLIKTRGQQVTLSCSPISGHRSVSWYQQTPGQGLQFLFEYFSETQRNKGNFPGRFSGRQFSNSRSEMNVSTLELGDSALYLCASSLLDISTDTQYFGPGTRLTVL.

V and J are TRBV9 and TRBJ1-5; D gene unclear. This CDR3 comprises 14 residues. From germline, CDR1 is SGDLS and CDR2 YYNGEE. Trimming removed 5 bases at V and 8 bases at J, with 17 bases between. The CDR3 nucleotides are TGTGCCAGCAGTTCCGTTACAGCGTGGGAGCCCCAGCATTTT. Translating it yields CASSSVTAWEPQHF.

The chain couples TRBV28 to TRBJ2-5; TRBD2 aligns across 11 bases. V lost 5 bases and J lost 4; bases outside the gene matches: 6. The CDR3 covers 15 residues. CDR1 and CDR2 (germline): MDHEN, SYDVKM. The CDR3 region has the DNA TGTGCCAGCAGTCCGCACACTAGCGGGGGAGAGACCCAGTACTTC. Residues: CASSPHTSGGETQYF.

The chain is built from TRBV19 and TRBJ1-1; 10 nucleotides agree with TRBD1. The J segment lost 4 bases and the V segment lost 6 bases, leaving 8 bases of the junction unmatched. Per germline, CDR1 LNHDA and CDR2 SQIVND (reference sequence). This CDR3 is built from 15 residues. CDR3 in amino acids: CASRRDRGSVTEAFF. The CDR3 coding sequence is TGTGCCAGTAGGCGGGACAGGGGATCGGTCACTGAAGCTTTCTTT.

The rearrangement joins TRBV18 to TRBJ2-2; D is ambiguous. V lost 0 bases to trimming and J lost 0 bases, with 8 bases between them. CDR1 is KGHSH, CDR2 LQKENI, per germline. The CDR3 totals 16 residues. The CDR3 region has the DNA TGTGCCAGCTCACCACCAAACCGCGCGAACACCGGGGAGCTGTTTTTT. It is translated as CASSPPNRANTGELFF.

The J gene is TRBJ1-1, the V gene TRBV10-2; D remains ambiguous. Germline V gives CDR1 WSHSY, CDR2 SAAADI. This CDR3 has 13 amino acids. Trimming left V 2 bases short and J 4 bases short, with 8 bases between. In DNA, the CDR3 is TGCGCCAGCAGTGAGGGGAGATTCACTGAAGCTTTCTTT. As protein: CASSEGRFTEAFF.

The V gene is TRBV9, the J gene TRBJ1-6; weak D call: TRBD1 (6 bases). The CDR3 runs 13 residues. The germline V and J ends were trimmed by 6 bases and 10 bases, with 14 bases remaining between them. Germline V lookup: CDR1 SGDLS, CDR2 YYNGEE. Here the CDR3 DNA reads TGTGCCAGCACCGCAGGGGTTGGATCACCCCTCCACTTT. It encodes CASTAGVGSPLHF.

The CDR3 spells CASSISKGPTGELFF. CDR3 nucleotide sequence: TGTGCCAGTAGTATCTCGAAGGGTCCCACCGGGGAGCTGTTTTTT. The gene calls are TRBV19 and TRBJ2-2; D not certain. The V end was cut by 3 bases, the J end by 4 bases, with 12 bases between. The CDR3 loop spans 15 amino acids. The V gene's germline CDR1 is LNHDA and CDR2 SQIVND (reference sequence).

The chain recombines TRBV30 with TRBJ2-7; the D gene is possibly TRBD2 (5 bases). Germline CDR1 reads GTSNPN; CDR2 reads SVGIG (reference sequence). The CDR3 sequence is 12 residues long. V lost 5 bases and J lost 9, with 17 bases in between. The CDR3 nucleotides read TGTGCCTGGGGCACCGGGAATCTAGGGCAGTACTTC. Protein product: CAWGTGNLGQYF.